This T cell receptor (beta chain) was documented in a study of blood T cells in healthy people across ages. About the study: Capture by template switching was about one barcoded beta molecule per two T cells.

Germline CDR1 SGDLS, CDR2 YYNGEE. V was pared by 4 bases and J by 4 bases, with 10 bases of the junction left unmatched. This CDR3 has 15 residues. Isolation of PBMCs gave at least 7 million cells per sample. Primers used in a second PCR of about 7 to 12 cycles were a sample-barcoded 5' primer and a J-beta primer mix. Each cDNA molecule was tagged by a template-switch adaptor that had 12 random nucleotides. TCRdb redid the calling of the 5' RACE reads with MiXCR, one entry per CDR3 protein. The sample shows almost 300,000 distinct CDR3 sequences, roughly 29% of them seen only once. Sequenced material: blood. The sequence derives from a woman in her seventies in good health. This rearrangement joins TRBV9 to TRBJ1-1; 7 nucleotides match TRBD1. The CDR3 coding sequence is TGTGCCAGCAGCCTCCAGACAGGGACGGCCACTGAAGCTTTCTTT. It is translated as CASSLQTGTATEAFF.